This T cell receptor beta chain comes out of a study of T cell repertoires in cytomegalovirus infection. In the study overall: CMV infection together with matching HLA type was indicated by public TCR beta signatures. Notes on the study in general: HLA-C-restricted TCR beta clonotypes specific for CMV led the ex vivo response. Identification of carriers of CMV plus the relevant HLA was achieved through cumulative public TCR beta family frequency.

The ends were cut back, 1 base at V and 5 bases at J, with 11 bases in the middle. Looked up from germline, CDR1 is MGHRA and CDR2 is YSYEKL. This CDR3 has 14 residues. TCRdb used MiXCR to reprocess the reads, holding one entry per CDR3 protein. The table lists roughly 220,000 distinct CDR3 sequences, roughly 34% of them singletons. About this clonotype itself: The antigen is undetermined.

The J gene is TRBJ1-1, the V gene TRBV4-1, with D unresolved. The sequencing here drew on CD8+ T cells from cultured PBMCs, taken from culture after CMV antigen stimulation. This receptor was obtained from a human donor in good health (CMV status not recorded). Some clones in this sample may be carry-over from other donors' samples. This chain's CDR3 is CASSQVAAFTEAFF. As DNA, the CDR3 is TGCGCCAGCAGCCAAGTTGCAGCGTTTACTGAAGCTTTCTTT.